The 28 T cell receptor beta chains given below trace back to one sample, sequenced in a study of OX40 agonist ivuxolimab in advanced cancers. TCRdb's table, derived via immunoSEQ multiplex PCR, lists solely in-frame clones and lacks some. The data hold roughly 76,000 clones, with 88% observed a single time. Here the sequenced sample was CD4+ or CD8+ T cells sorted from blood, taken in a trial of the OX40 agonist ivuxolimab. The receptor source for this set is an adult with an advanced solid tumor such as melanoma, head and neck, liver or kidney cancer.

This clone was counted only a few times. In DNA form, the CDR3 reads TGCGCCAGCAGCTCGTCACTAGCGGGAGGGTCAGATACGCAGTATTTT. Encoded protein: CASSSSLAGGSDTQYF. J is TRBJ2-3 and V is TRBV5-1; 13 bases match TRBD2. V shed 3 bases, J shed 4 bases, and the junction held 5 bases outside the gene matches. CDR3 size: 16 residues. Germline V gives CDR1 SGHRS, CDR2 YFSETQ.

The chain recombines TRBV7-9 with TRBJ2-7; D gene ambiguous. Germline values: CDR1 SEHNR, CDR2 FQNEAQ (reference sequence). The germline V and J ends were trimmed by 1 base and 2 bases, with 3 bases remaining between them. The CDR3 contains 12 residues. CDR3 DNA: TGTGCCAGCAGCTTAGGAGCCTACGAGCAGTACTTC. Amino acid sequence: CASSLGAYEQYF.

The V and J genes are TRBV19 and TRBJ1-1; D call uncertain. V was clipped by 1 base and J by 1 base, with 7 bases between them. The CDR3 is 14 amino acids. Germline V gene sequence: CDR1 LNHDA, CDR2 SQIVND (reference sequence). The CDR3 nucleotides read TGTGCCAGTAGTATAGGGCCCGGGAACACTGAAGCTTTCTTT. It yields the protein CASSIGPGNTEAFF.

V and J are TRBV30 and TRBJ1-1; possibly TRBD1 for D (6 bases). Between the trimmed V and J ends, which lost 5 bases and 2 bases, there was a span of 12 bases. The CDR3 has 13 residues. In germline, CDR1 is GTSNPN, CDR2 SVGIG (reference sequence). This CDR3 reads CAWVGQPNTEAFF. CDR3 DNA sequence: TGTGCCTGGGTTGGACAGCCCAACACTGAAGCTTTCTTT.

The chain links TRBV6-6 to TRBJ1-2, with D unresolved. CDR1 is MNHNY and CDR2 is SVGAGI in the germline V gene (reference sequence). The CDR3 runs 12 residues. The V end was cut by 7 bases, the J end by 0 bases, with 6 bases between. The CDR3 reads CASKTTNYGYTF. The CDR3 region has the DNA TGTGCCAGCAAAACAACTAACTATGGCTACACCTTC.

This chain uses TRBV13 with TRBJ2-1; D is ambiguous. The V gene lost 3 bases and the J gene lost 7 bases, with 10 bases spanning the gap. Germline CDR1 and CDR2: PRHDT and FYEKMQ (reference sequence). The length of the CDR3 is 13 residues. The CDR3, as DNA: TGTGCCAGCAGCTTGGATGAGATAAATGAGCAGTTCTTC. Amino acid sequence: CASSLDEINEQFF.

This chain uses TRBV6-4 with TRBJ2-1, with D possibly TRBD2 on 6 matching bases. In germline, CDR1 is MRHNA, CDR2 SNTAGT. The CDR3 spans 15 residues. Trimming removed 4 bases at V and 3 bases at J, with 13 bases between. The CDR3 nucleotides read TGTGCCAGCAGTGTGAGCGGGTCTGTCTACAATGAGCAGTTCTTC. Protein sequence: CASSVSGSVYNEQFF.

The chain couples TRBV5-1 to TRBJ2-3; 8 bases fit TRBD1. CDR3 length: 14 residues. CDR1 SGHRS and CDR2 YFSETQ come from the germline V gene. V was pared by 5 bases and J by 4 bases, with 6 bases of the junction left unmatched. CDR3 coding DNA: TGCGCCAGCAGTTCTGACAGGGGACCAGATACGCAGTATTTT. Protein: CASSSDRGPDTQYF. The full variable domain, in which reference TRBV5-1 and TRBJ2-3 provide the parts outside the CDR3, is KAGVTQTPRYLIKTRGQQVTLSCSPISGHRSVSWYQQTPGQGLQFLFEYFSETQRNKGNFPGRFSGRQFSNSRSEMNVSTLELGDSALYLCASSSDRGPDTQYFGPGTRLTVL.

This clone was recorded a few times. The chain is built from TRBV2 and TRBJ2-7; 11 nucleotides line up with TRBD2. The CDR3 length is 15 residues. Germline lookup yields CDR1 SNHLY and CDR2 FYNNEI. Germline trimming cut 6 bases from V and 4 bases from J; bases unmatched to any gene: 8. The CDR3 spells CASRPGLAGTYEQYF. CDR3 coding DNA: TGTGCCAGCAGACCCGGACTAGCGGGTACTTACGAGCAGTACTTC.

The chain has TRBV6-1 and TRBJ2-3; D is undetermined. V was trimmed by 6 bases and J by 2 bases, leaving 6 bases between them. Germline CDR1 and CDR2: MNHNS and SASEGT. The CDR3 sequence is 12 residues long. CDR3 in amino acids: CASSPHTDTQYF. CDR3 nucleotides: TGTGCCAGCAGCCCACACACAGATACGCAGTATTTT.

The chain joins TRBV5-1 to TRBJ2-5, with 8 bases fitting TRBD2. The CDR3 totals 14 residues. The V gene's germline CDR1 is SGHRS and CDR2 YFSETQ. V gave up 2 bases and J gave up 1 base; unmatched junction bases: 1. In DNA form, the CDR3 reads TGCGCCAGCAGCTTCGGGAGGGCCCAAGAGACCCAGTACTTC. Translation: CASSFGRAQETQYF.

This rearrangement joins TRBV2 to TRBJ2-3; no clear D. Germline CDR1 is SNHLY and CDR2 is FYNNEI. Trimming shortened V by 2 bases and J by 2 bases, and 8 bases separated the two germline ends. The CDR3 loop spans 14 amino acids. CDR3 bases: TGTGCCAGCAGTGAAAGGTCGGACACAGATACGCAGTATTTT. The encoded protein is CASSERSDTDTQYF.

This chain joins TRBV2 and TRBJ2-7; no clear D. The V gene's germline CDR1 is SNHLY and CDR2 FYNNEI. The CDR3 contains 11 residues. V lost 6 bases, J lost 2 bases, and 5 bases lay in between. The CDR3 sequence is CASRTTYEQYF. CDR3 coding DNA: TGTGCCAGCAGGACCACCTACGAGCAGTACTTC.

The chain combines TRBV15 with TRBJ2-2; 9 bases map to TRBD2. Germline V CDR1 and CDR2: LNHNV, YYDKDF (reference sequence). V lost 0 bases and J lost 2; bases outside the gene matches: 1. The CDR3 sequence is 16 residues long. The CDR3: CATSRELAGNTGELFF. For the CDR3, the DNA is TGTGCCACCAGCAGAGAACTAGCGGGTAACACCGGGGAGCTGTTTTTT.

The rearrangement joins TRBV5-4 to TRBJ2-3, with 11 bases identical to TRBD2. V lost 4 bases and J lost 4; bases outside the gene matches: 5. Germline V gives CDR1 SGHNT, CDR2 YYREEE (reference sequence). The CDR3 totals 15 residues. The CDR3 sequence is CASSLSGRAADTQYF. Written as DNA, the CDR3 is TGTGCCAGCAGCCTTAGCGGGAGGGCCGCAGATACGCAGTATTTT.

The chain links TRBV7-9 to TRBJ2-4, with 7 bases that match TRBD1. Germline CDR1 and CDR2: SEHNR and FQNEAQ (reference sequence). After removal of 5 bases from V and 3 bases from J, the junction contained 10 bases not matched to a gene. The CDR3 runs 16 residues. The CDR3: CASSTWTGENKNIQYF. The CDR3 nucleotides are TGTGCCAGCAGCACATGGACAGGTGAAAACAAAAACATTCAGTACTTC.

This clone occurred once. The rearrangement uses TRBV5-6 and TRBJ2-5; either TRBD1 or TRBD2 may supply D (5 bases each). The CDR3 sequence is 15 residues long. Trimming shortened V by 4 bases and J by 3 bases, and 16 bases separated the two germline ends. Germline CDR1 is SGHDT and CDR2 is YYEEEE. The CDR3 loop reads CASSTKLGPKETQYF. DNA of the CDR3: TGTGCCAGCAGCACAAAATTGGGACCAAAAGAGACCCAGTACTTC.

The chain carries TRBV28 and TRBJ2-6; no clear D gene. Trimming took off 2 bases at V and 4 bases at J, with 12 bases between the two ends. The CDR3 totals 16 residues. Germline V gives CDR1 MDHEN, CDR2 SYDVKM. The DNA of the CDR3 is TGTGCCAGCAGTTTACAAGGGTTGGCAGGGGCCAACGTCCTGACTTTC. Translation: CASSLQGLAGANVLTF.

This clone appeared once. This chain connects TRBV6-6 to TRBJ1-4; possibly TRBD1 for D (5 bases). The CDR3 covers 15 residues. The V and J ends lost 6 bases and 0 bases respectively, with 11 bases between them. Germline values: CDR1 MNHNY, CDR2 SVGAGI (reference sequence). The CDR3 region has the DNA TGTGCCAGCAGCCGGGACTTGGCAACTAATGAAAAACTGTTTTTT. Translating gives CASSRDLATNEKLFF.

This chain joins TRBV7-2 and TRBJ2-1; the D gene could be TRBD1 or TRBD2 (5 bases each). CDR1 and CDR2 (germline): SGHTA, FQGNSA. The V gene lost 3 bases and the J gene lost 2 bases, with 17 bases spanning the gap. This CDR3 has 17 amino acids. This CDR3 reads CASSFVSTRGAYNEQFF. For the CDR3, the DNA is TGTGCCAGCAGCTTCGTTTCTACAAGGGGAGCCTACAATGAGCAGTTCTTC.

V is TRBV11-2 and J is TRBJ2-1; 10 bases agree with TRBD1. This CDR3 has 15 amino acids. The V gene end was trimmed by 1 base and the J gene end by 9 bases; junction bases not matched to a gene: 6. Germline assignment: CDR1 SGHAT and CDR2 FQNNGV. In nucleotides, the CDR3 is TGTGCCAGCAGCTTAGGACAGGGGGCGCCGATTGAGCAGTTCTTC. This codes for CASSLGQGAPIEQFF.

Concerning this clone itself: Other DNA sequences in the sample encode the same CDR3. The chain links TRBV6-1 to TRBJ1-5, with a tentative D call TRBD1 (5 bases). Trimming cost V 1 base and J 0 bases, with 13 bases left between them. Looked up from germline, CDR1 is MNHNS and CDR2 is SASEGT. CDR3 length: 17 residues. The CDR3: CASSEGLTEISNQPQHF. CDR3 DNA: TGTGCCAGCAGTGAAGGTTTGACAGAAATTAGCAATCAGCCCCAGCATTTT.

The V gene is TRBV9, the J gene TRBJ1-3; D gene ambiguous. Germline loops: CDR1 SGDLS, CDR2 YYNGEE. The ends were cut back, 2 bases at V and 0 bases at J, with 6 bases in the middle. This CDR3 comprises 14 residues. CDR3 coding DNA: TGTGCCAGCAGCGTTGACGACTCTGGAAACACCATATATTTT. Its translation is CASSVDDSGNTIYF.

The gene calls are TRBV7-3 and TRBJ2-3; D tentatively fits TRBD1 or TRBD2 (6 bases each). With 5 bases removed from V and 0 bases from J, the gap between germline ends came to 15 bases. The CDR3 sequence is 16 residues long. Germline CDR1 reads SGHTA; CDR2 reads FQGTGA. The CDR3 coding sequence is TGTGCCAGCAGCGTTAACGGGGGCGGGAGCACAGATACGCAGTATTTT. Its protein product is CASSVNGGGSTDTQYF. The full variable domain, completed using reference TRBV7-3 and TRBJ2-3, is GAGVSQTPSNKVTEKGKYVELRCDPISGHTALYWYRQSLGQGPEFLIYFQGTGAADDSGLPNDRFFAVRPEGSVSTLKIQRTERGDSAVYLCASSVNGGGSTDTQYFGPGTRLTVL.

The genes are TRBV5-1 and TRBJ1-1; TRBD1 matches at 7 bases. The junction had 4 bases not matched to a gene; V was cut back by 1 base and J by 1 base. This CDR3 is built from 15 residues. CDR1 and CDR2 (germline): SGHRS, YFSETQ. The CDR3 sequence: CASSLMTGQNTEAFF. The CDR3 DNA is TGCGCCAGCAGCTTGATGACAGGGCAGAACACTGAAGCTTTCTTT.

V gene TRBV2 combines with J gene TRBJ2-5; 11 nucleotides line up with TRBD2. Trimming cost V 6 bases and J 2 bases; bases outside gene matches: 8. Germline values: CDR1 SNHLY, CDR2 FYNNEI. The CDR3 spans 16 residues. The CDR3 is CASRSTSGGNQETQYF. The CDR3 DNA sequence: TGTGCCAGCAGATCAACTAGCGGGGGAAATCAAGAGACCCAGTACTTC.

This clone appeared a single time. The CDR3 nucleotides are TGTGCCAGCAGCTTAGGGACTTCCGGGGCCAACGTCCTGACTTTC. It translates to CASSLGTSGANVLTF. V is TRBV11-3 and J is TRBJ2-6, with a possible D match to TRBD2 (5 bases). V was clipped by 1 base and J by 4 bases, with 8 bases between them. CDR1 SGHNT and CDR2 YENEEA come from the germline V gene. This CDR3 comprises 15 residues.

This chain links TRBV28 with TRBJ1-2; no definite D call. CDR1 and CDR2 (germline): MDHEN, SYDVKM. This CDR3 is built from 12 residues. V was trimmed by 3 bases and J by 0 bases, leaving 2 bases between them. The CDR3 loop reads CASSLANYGYTF. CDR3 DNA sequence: TGTGCCAGCAGTTTGGCTAACTATGGCTACACCTTC.